The 2 T cell receptor beta chains given below trace back to one sample, sequenced in a study of blood T cell repertoires in COVID-19. The assay was immunoSEQ multiplex PCR, and TCRdb's table has in-frame clones only and misses some. The table lists 200,000 to 250,000 clones, less than 90% of them singletons. The sample taken for sequencing was peripheral blood. The receptors come from a man aged 30 to 39 with active or convalescent COVID-19.

The chain joins TRBV11-1 to TRBJ2-3; D perhaps matches TRBD2 (6 bases). Germline loops: CDR1 SGHAT, CDR2 FQDESV (reference sequence). V was clipped by 4 bases and J by 5 bases, with 13 bases between them. This CDR3 region has 14 residues. CDR3 coding DNA: TGTGCCAGCAGCTGGAGGGAGGAAGGAGATACGCAGTATTTT. Its translation: CASSWREEGDTQYF.

This clone was recorded a few times. The gene calls are TRBV6-5 and TRBJ1-1; D possibly corresponds to TRBD1 (5 bases). The CDR3 has 14 amino acids. Trimming removed 5 bases at V and 5 bases at J, with 15 bases between. Germline V gene data show CDR1 as MNHEY and CDR2 as SVGAGI. The CDR3 DNA is TGTGCCAGCAGTAGTGGACAAGGGCCTACTGAAGCTTTCTTT. Its protein product is CASSSGQGPTEAFF.